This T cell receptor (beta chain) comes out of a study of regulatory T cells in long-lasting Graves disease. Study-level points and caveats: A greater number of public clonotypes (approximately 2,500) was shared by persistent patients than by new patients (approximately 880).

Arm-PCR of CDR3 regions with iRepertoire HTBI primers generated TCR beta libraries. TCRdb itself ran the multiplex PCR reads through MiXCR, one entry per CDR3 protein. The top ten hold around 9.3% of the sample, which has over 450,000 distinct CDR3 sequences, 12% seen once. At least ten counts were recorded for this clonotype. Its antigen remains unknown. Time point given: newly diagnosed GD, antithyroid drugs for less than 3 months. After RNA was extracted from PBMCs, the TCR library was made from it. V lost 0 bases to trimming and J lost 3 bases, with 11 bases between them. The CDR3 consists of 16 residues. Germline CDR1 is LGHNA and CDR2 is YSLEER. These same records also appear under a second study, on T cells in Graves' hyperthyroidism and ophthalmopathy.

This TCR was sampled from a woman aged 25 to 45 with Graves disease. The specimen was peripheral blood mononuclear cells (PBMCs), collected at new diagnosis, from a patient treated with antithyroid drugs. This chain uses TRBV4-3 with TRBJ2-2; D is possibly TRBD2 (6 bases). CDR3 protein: CASSQDVVADTGELFF. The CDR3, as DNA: TGCGCCAGCAGCCAAGATGTGGTAGCGGACACCGGGGAGCTGTTTTTT.